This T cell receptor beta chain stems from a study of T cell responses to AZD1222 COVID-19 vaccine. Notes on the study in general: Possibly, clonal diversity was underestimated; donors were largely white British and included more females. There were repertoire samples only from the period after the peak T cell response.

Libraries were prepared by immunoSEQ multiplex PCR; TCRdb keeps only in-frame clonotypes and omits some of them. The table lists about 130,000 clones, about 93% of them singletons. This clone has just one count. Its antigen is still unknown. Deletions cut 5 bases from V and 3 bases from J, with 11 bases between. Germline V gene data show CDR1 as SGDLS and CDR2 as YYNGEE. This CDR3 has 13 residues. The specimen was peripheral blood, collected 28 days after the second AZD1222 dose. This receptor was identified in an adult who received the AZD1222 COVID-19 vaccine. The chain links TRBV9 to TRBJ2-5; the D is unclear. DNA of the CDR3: TGTGCCAGCAGTACGACTGGGGAAGAGACCCAGTACTTC. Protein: CASSTTGEETQYF. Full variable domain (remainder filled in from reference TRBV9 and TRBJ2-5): DSGVTQTPKHLITATGQRVTLRCSPRSGDLSVYWYQQSLDQGLQFLIQYYNGEERAKGNILERFSAQQFPDLHSELNLSSLELGDSALYFCASSTTGEETQYFGPGTRLLVL.